This T cell receptor beta chain originates from a study of cytomegalovirus exposure and HLA in healthy donors. Trimming removed 3 bases from V and 1 base from J; junction bases left unmatched: 0. Germline assignment: CDR1 ENHRY and CDR2 SYGVKD. The CDR3 covers 14 residues. This clone came up a few times. Its antigen remains unknown. Findings and limits, study-wide: The tendency of first-cohort TCR clusters to co-occur in the roughly 130 validation repertoires emerged from a later analysis. Rarity held for most TCR sequences, but there were some public TCRs that occurred in many donors.

The table came from immunoSEQ multiplex PCR; TCRdb's copy has only in-frame clones and leaves some out. This sample has roughly 300,000 clones, with about nine tenths found just once. The J gene is TRBJ2-3, the V gene TRBV10-3; TRBD2 matches at 8 bases. Sample: PBMCs. The clonotype originates from a woman younger than 30 in good health and CMV-seronegative. DNA of the CDR3: TGTGCCATCAGTGAACTAGCGGGCACAGATACGCAGTATTTT. Its protein product is CAISELAGTDTQYF.